The 12 T cell receptor beta chains in this list originate from one sample, sequenced in a study of cytomegalovirus exposure and HLA in healthy donors. Sequencing was performed with immunoSEQ multiplex PCR; in TCRdb, only in-frame clones are kept and a portion is missing. This repertoire shows about 170,000 clones, 65% to 90% found once; its top ten account for approximately 2.1%. Sequenced material: PBMCs. Source of these receptors: a woman under 30 in good health and CMV-seronegative.

This clone was detected only once. Compared with germline, one end of the junction differs, possibly owing to a read error. V is TRBV2 and J is TRBJ1-2; the match to TRBD1 covers 9 bases. Looked up from germline, CDR1 is SNHLY and CDR2 is FYNNEI. The length of the CDR3 is 12 residues. The CDR3 DNA reads TGTGCCAGCAGCGATTTAACCGGGACAGGGACGTTC. This gives the protein CASSDLTGTGTF.

The chain recombines TRBV29-1 with TRBJ2-5, with 8 bases matching TRBD1. The ends lost 1 base at V and 5 bases at J; junction bases unmatched: 9. Germline V gene lookup returns CDR1 SQVTM and CDR2 ANQGSEA. This CDR3 is 15 amino acids long. The CDR3 sequence: CSVEGSSGGGETQYF. Written as DNA, the CDR3 is TGCAGCGTTGAAGGCAGCTCAGGGGGCGGGGAGACCCAGTACTTC.

V usage is TRBV9 and J usage is TRBJ2-2; TRBD1 is a possible D gene (7 bases). The CDR3 extends over 18 amino acids. V lost 7 bases and J 6 bases, leaving 28 bases between the germline ends. Looked up from germline, CDR1 is SGDLS and CDR2 is YYNGEE. CDR3 region: CASEGGPASDRVAGELFF. The CDR3 DNA reads TGTGCCAGCGAGGGGGGCCCCGCCTCAGACAGGGTCGCCGGGGAGCTGTTTTTT.

The chain uses TRBV29-1 and TRBJ2-5; weak D call: TRBD1 (5 bases). The CDR3 runs to 12 residues. V was pared by 6 bases and J by 2 bases, with 10 bases between. The germline CDR1 and CDR2 sequences are SQVTM and ANQGSEA. The CDR3 region has the DNA TGCAGCGTGCCCGACAGACAAGAGACCCAGTACTTC. It specifies CSVPDRQETQYF.

The chain has TRBV10-3 and TRBJ2-5; D is uncertain. V lost 2 bases and J lost 1, with 2 bases in between. The CDR3 consists of 12 residues. The germline V gene encodes CDR1 ENHRY and CDR2 SYGVKD. The CDR3 DNA is TGTGCCATCAGTGAGCGCCAAGAGACCCAGTACTTC. Encoded protein: CAISERQETQYF.

This chain links TRBV5-1 with TRBJ2-5, with TRBD2 matching over 11 bases. V trimming: 3 bases; J trimming: 1 base; junction bases outside the gene matches: 5. Germline CDR1 is SGHRS and CDR2 is YFSETQ. The CDR3 is 16 residues long. In nucleotides, the CDR3 is TGCGCCAGCAGCTCAGGGACTAGCGGTGGCCAAGAGACCCAGTACTTC. Amino acid sequence: CASSSGTSGGQETQYF.

The chain uses TRBV7-9 and TRBJ1-1; D is uncertain. Trimming stripped 5 bases from V and 1 base from J, with 17 bases between. The CDR3 sequence is 16 residues long. Germline loops: CDR1 SEHNR, CDR2 FQNEAQ (reference sequence). This chain's CDR3 is CASSLSYQRRNTEAFF. CDR3 nucleotides: TGTGCCAGCAGCCTCTCCTACCAGAGGAGGAACACTGAAGCTTTCTTT.

Only one count was recorded for this clone. The chain couples TRBV18 to TRBJ1-1; 7 bases fit TRBD1. The CDR3 covers 16 residues. After removal of 4 bases from V and 2 bases from J, the junction contained 10 bases not matched to a gene. The germline CDR1 and CDR2 sequences are KGHSH and LQKENI. The DNA for the CDR3 is TGTGCCAGCTCACGTTATTCCGGGACAGATAACACTGAAGCTTTCTTT. Translating gives CASSRYSGTDNTEAFF.

The V gene is TRBV10-3, the J gene TRBJ2-5, with TRBD1 matching over 8 bases. The V gene's germline CDR1 is ENHRY and CDR2 SYGVKD. V lost 4 bases, J lost 4 bases, and 5 bases stayed unmatched. CDR3 length equals 14 residues. CDR3 coding DNA: TGTGCCATCAGTGTCCGGACAGGGCTAGAGACCCAGTACTTC. This translates into CAISVRTGLETQYF.

This clone was picked up a small number of times. The rearrangement uses TRBV5-4 and TRBJ2-5; 9 bases agree with TRBD2. The trim removed 2 bases at V and 3 bases at J, leaving 8 bases unmatched. Germline-derived CDR1 and CDR2 are SGHNT and YYREEE (reference sequence). CDR3 length: 16 amino acids. Here the CDR3 reads CASSFLRGGVEETQYF. CDR3 bases: TGTGCCAGCAGCTTTCTGCGGGGGGGTGTGGAAGAGACCCAGTACTTC. The whole variable domain, remainder taken from reference TRBV5-4 and TRBJ2-5, is ETGVTQSPTHLIKTRGQQVTLRCSSQSGHNTVSWYQQALGQGPQFIFQYYREEENGRGNFPPRFSGLQFPNYSSELNVNALELDDSALYLCASSFLRGGVEETQYFGPGTRLLVL.

This chain links TRBV15 with TRBJ2-3; D may be TRBD2 (5 bases). The CDR3 sequence is 16 residues long. V was cut by 2 bases and J by 1 base, with 13 bases left in between. Germline V gene lookup returns CDR1 LNHNV and CDR2 YYDKDF (reference sequence). Here the CDR3 DNA reads TGTGCCACCAGCAGAAGGCGCGGGTCTGGCACAGATACGCAGTATTTT. Translating it yields CATSRRRGSGTDTQYF.

This clone was detected once. The rearrangement joins TRBV5-4 to TRBJ2-1, with 11 bases aligning to TRBD2. The CDR3 runs 15 residues. V was clipped by 5 bases and J by 4 bases; unmatched bases: 5. Germline CDR1 is SGHNT and CDR2 is YYREEE (reference sequence). CDR3 coding DNA: TGTGCCAGCAGACTGACTAGCGGGATGTACAATGAGCAGTTCTTC. Its protein product is CASRLTSGMYNEQFF.